The T cell receptor beta chain under discussion was sequenced for a study of human T cells and chemical hapten exposure. Study-level background: Small volume differences among pooled libraries mainly caused per-sample TCR yield variation. Study-level points and caveats: No shift was seen in TCRs above 1 in 1000 frequency with DPC sensitization.

This CDR3 contains 13 residues. Per the germline V gene, CDR1 is MDHEN and CDR2 is SYDVKM. V lost 3 bases and J lost 7, with 10 bases in between. What the library attached to individual cDNA molecules were unique molecular identifiers. TCRdb fed the RACE reads into MiXCR, producing one record per CDR3 protein. The sample gives under 450,000 distinct CDR3 sequences, 6% to 7% of which show up once; under 7% is in the top ten. As to time point: patch test 2, 6 weeks after DPC sensitization. The treatment here: therapeutic diphenylcyclopropenone sensitization with weekly scalp DPC. This clonotype was recorded many times. Its cognate antigen is unknown.

The TCR comes from a woman under 30 with alopecia areata. Some clones in this sample may be carry-over from other donors' samples. The V call is TRBV28, the J call TRBJ1-5; D might be TRBD1 (6 bases). The source material was whole blood, sampled in connection with sensitization to the hapten diphenylcyclopropenone (DPC). CDR3 DNA sequence: TGTGCCAGCAGTTTCGGGGGCTGGCAGCCCCAGCATTTT. Amino acid sequence: CASSFGGWQPQHF. The variable domain in full, with the rest retrieved from reference TRBV28 and TRBJ1-5, is DVKVTQSSRYLVKRTGEKVFLECVQDMDHENMFWYRQDPGLGLRLIYFSYDVKMKEKGDIPEGYSVSREKKERFSLILESASTNQTSMYLCASSFGGWQPQHFGDGTRLSIL.